This T cell receptor beta chain was sequenced in a study of beta chain features in type 1 diabetes. This clone was seen more than once but under ten times. Its antigen is not known. General study results and limits: Moderate yet significant TCRB CDR3 shortening was seen in Type 1 diabetes patients in all four CD4+ subsets.

As every portion of the isolated RNA was reverse transcribed, the sequencing read expressed TCRB transcripts. Measured with immunoSEQ multiplex PCR; TCRdb has only the in-frame clones, and not every one. Among some 640,000 clones, over 12% were seen once, and the ten largest hold 0.035% to 0.045%. This CDR3 region has 19 residues. Germline CDR1 reads SEHNR; CDR2 reads FQNEAQ (reference sequence). V dropped 5 bases and J dropped 7 bases, with 30 bases sitting between them. The sequenced sample consisted of naive CD4+ T cells from blood. The source of this sequence is a man younger than 30 with type 1 diabetes. V and J are TRBV7-9 and TRBJ2-1; possible D gene TRBD2, 5 bases. In nucleotides, the CDR3 is TGTGCCAGCAGCCCCCCCAGCGGACTGGACCACTCTTCGGCGAATGAGCAGTTCTTC. Translating it yields CASSPPSGLDHSSANEQFF.